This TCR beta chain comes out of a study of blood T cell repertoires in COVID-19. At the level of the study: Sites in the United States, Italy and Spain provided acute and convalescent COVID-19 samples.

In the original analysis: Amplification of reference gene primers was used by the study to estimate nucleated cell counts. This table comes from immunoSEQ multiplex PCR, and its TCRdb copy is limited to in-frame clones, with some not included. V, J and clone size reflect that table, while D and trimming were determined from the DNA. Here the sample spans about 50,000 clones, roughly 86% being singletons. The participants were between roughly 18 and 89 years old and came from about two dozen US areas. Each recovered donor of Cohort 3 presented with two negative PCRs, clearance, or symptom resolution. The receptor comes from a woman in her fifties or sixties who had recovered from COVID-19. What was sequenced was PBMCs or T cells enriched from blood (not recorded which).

The CDR3 reads CASSLVRQSGTQYF. The CDR3 region has the DNA TGTGCCAGCAGCTTAGTCCGACAGTCCGGTACGCAGTATTTT. The rearrangement joins TRBV7-6 to TRBJ2-3, with D maybe TRBD1 (5 bases). Trimming shortened V by 1 base and J by 8 bases, and 13 bases separated the two germline ends. The CDR3 is 14 residues long. Germline loops: CDR1 SGHVS, CDR2 FNYEAQ. Supplemented by reference TRBV7-6 and TRBJ2-3, the full variable domain reads GAGVSQSPRYKVTKRGQDVALRCDPISGHVSLYWYRQALGQGPEFLTYFNYEAQQDKSGLPNDRFSAERPEGSISTLTIQRTEQRDSAMYRCASSLVRQSGTQYFGPGTRLTVL.